Below are 7 T cell receptor beta chains sequenced from a single sample in a study of CD8 T cells in Susac syndrome. The RNA, roughly 0.45 to 1 ug, was put through reverse transcription using random hexamers. TCRdb re-called the immunoSEQ multiplex PCR reads through MiXCR, storing one row per CDR3 protein. The data contain 250,000 to 300,000 distinct CDR3 sequences, roughly 85% of them singletons. Sequenced: CD8+ T cells from PBMCs. These receptors came from a human donor with multiple sclerosis.

The V call is TRBV27, the J call TRBJ1-2; D is possibly TRBD1 (6 bases). The CDR3 spans 13 residues. The germline V gene encodes CDR1 MNHEY and CDR2 SMNVEV (reference sequence). Trimming took off 3 bases at V and 5 bases at J, with 10 bases between the two ends. The CDR3 DNA reads TGTGCCAGCAGTTTTGGGGGGGCGTATGGCTACACCTTC. Translation gives CASSFGGAYGYTF.

The V gene is TRBV27, the J gene TRBJ2-7; 7 bases match TRBD1. The V and J ends lost 3 bases and 3 bases, in that order; junction bases with no gene match: 8. CDR3 size: 15 residues. Germline-derived CDR1 and CDR2 are MNHEY and SMNVEV (reference sequence). The CDR3 region is CASSFEPGQNYEQYF. The CDR3 DNA is TGTGCCAGCAGTTTCGAACCGGGACAGAACTACGAGCAGTACTTC.

In this sample, this clonotype turned up once. At one boundary the junction diverges from the germline segment, which might be a read error. The rearrangement links TRBV25-1 to TRBJ2-7; D is undetermined. This CDR3 contains 10 residues. Germline V CDR1 and CDR2: MGHDK, SYGVNS. The DNA of the CDR3 is TGTGCCAGCAGAATGGGCGAGCGGTACTTC. It encodes CASRMGERYF.

The chain uses TRBV6-1 and TRBJ2-1; D is uncertain. The CDR3 consists of 19 residues. V lost 0 bases and J lost 8, with 26 bases in between. Germline lookup yields CDR1 MNHNS and CDR2 SASEGT. CDR3 region: CASSEASSSGGFLFDEQFF. The CDR3 DNA reads as TGTGCCAGCAGTGAAGCGAGCTCTTCGGGTGGGTTTCTCTTTGATGAGCAGTTCTTC.

This chain uses TRBV6-5 with TRBJ2-1; 11 nucleotides agree with TRBD2. This CDR3 contains 18 residues. The germline gives CDR1 MNHEY, CDR2 SVGAGI. V gave up 0 bases and J gave up 5 bases; unmatched junction bases: 9. CDR3 bases: TGTGCCAGCAGTTACTCGTTACTAGCGGGAGTAAGGGACAATGAGCAGTTCTTC. It is translated as CASSYSLLAGVRDNEQFF.

This chain links TRBV7-3 with TRBJ2-5; 11 bases line up with TRBD2. Trimming removed 5 bases from V and 4 bases from J; junction bases left unmatched: 12. The CDR3 spans 17 residues. CDR1 is SGHTA, CDR2 FQGTGA, per germline. DNA for the CDR3: TGTGCCAGCAGCACGTCGGTAGCGGGAGGGCTGGGAGAGACCCAGTACTTC. Protein sequence: CASSTSVAGGLGETQYF.

For this clonotype: At one end the junction does not follow the germline gene, possibly because of a read error. J is TRBJ2-1 and V is TRBV20-1; D gene ambiguous. Germline lookup yields CDR1 DFQATT and CDR2 SNEGSKA (reference sequence). This CDR3 is built from 16 residues. The CDR3 loop is CSARDGMRTSFNEQFF. The CDR3 DNA is TGCAGTGCTAGAGATGGGATGAGGACCTCCTTCAATGAGCAGTTCTTC.